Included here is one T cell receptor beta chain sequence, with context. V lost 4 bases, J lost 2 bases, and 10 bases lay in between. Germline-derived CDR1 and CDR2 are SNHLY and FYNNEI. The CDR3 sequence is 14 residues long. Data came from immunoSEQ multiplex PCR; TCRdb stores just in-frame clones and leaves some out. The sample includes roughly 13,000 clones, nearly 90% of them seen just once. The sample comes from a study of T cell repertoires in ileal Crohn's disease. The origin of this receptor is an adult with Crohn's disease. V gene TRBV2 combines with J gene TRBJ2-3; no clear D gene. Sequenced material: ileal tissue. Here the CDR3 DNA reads TGTGCCAGCAGTGGTCTAACTTTCACAGATACGCAGTATTTT. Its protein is CASSGLTFTDTQYF.